The 14 T cell receptor beta chains reported below all come from one sample, sequenced in a study of spatial heterogeneity in lung cancer. Indicated time point: blood at routine non-recurrence follow-up after resection. One entry per CDR3 protein, called by TCRdb with MiXCR from the 5' RACE reads. The table has around 29,000 distinct CDR3 sequences, 8.5% to 12% seen once; the top ten hold 25% to 35%. The sample consisted of PBMCs, taken at follow-up. The receptors originated from a female donor with early-stage non-small cell lung cancer.

Ten or more counts support this clonotype. The chain carries TRBV18 and TRBJ1-1, with 8 bases lining up with TRBD1. In germline, CDR1 is KGHSH, CDR2 LQKENI. The junction had 13 bases not matched to a gene; V was cut back by 3 bases and J by 4 bases. This CDR3 contains 17 residues. The CDR3 bases are TGTGCCAGCTCACCCGACAGGGGACGGGGTATGGGCACTGAAGCTTTCTTT. Translated: CASSPDRGRGMGTEAFF.

This clonotype occurred a few times. Since a much larger clone is just one base distant, this may be a read error. The chain recombines TRBV19 with TRBJ1-6; D uncertain. The CDR3 has 13 residues. The germline V gene encodes CDR1 LNHDA and CDR2 SQIVND (reference sequence). The CDR3 reads CATTGSGNLPLHF. In DNA, the CDR3 is TGTGCCACCACCGGGTCTGGAAATTTACCCCTCCACTTT.

J is TRBJ1-2 and V is TRBV6-1; 10 nucleotides match TRBD1. Germline V gene sequence: CDR1 MNHNS, CDR2 SASEGT. The CDR3 contains 17 residues. V gave up 4 bases and J gave up 0 bases; unmatched junction bases: 8. The CDR3, as DNA: TGTGCCAGCAGTGGCCGGGACAGGGGAAGAGCTAACTATGGCTACACCTTC. Translated, it gives CASSGRDRGRANYGYTF.

Ten or more counts support this clonotype. This chain uses TRBV5-1 with TRBJ2-1, with TRBD2 as a possible D gene (6 bases). Germline CDR1 and CDR2: SGHRS and YFSETQ. Trimming shortened V by 4 bases and J by 3 bases, and 11 bases separated the two germline ends. The CDR3 totals 14 residues. CDR3 sequence: CASSTGGNYNEQFF. The CDR3 nucleotides read TGCGCCAGCAGCACCGGGGGTAACTACAATGAGCAGTTCTTC.

V usage is TRBV30 and J usage is TRBJ1-2, with D possibly matching TRBD1 (5 bases). CDR3 size: 13 residues. Trimming removed 2 bases from V and 6 bases from J, with 13 bases in between. Germline V gives CDR1 GTSNPN, CDR2 SVGIG (reference sequence). The CDR3, as DNA: TGTGCCTGGAGTCCGACACTACAGGATGGCTACACCTTC. Translated, it gives CAWSPTLQDGYTF.

This clonotype was recorded at least ten times. This chain uses TRBV6-5 with TRBJ2-7; D is unresolved. This CDR3 contains 13 residues. Trimming shortened V by 6 bases and J by 2 bases, and 11 bases separated the two germline ends. The germline gives CDR1 MNHEY, CDR2 SVGAGI. This CDR3 is CASRTDTTYEQYF. CDR3 in DNA: TGTGCCAGCAGAACCGACACAACCTACGAGCAGTACTTC.

Concerning this clonotype itself: A read error may account for a junction end that differs from germline. CDR3 residues: CASSLYTGGNTEAFF. In DNA form, the CDR3 reads TGTGCTAGCAGCTTATACACAGGGGGAAATACTGAAGCTTTCTTT. The chain uses TRBV7-7 and TRBJ1-1; 8 nucleotides agree with TRBD1. Germline lookup yields CDR1 SSHAT and CDR2 FNYEAQ (reference sequence). The CDR3 has 15 amino acids. The full variable domain, rest sourced from reference TRBV7-7 and TRBJ1-1, is GAGVSQSPRYKVTKRGQDVTLRCDPISSHATLYWYQQALGQGPEFLTYFNYEAQPDKSGLPSDRFSAERPEGSISTLTIQRTEQRDSAMYRCASSLYTGGNTEAFFGQGTRLTVV.

V and J are TRBV6-5 and TRBJ2-5; D is possibly TRBD1 (5 bases). Germline V gives CDR1 MNHEY, CDR2 SVGAGI. There are 15 residues in the CDR3. The V end was cut by 3 bases, the J end by 5 bases, with 16 bases between. As DNA, the CDR3 is TGTGCCAGCAGTTATGTGCCCCTGGGGCACGAGACCCAGTACTTC. Protein sequence: CASSYVPLGHETQYF.

V gene TRBV5-1 combines with J gene TRBJ1-1, with TRBD1 matching 8 bases. The V gene end was trimmed by 1 base and the J gene end by 9 bases; junction bases not matched to a gene: 2. Germline V CDR1 and CDR2: SGHRS, YFSETQ. CDR3 length: 12 amino acids. The CDR3 region has the DNA TGCGCCAGCAGCTTGAGACAGGGGCAAGCTTTCTTT. This gives the protein CASSLRQGQAFF.

This clonotype was detected ten times or more. The rearrangement links TRBV20-1 to TRBJ1-5; D perhaps matches TRBD1 (5 bases). CDR1 is DFQATT and CDR2 is SNEGSKA in the germline V gene (reference sequence). V shed 5 bases and J shed 0 bases, with 8 bases lying between them. The CDR3 runs to 13 residues. The CDR3 nucleotides are TGCAGTGCTGGAGGGGTTAGCAATCAGCCCCAGCATTTT. Its translation: CSAGGVSNQPQHF.

This clonotype was detected many times. The CDR3 region is CASSPGGFGEKLFF. In DNA, the CDR3 is TGTGCCAGCAGTCCCGGAGGGTTTGGTGAAAAACTGTTTTTT. The chain recombines TRBV12-3 or TRBV12-4 with TRBJ1-4; D is unclear. This CDR3 region has 14 residues. V was cut by 5 bases and J by 7 bases, with 14 bases left in between.

CDR3 sequence: CASSQTGDQPQHF. Here the CDR3 DNA reads TGTGCCAGCAGCCAAACAGGGGATCAGCCCCAGCATTTT. The rearrangement joins TRBV4-2 to TRBJ1-5; 7 positions agree with TRBD1. The V gene end was trimmed by 2 bases and the J gene end by 5 bases; junction bases not matched to a gene: 0. Per the germline V gene, CDR1 is LGHNA and CDR2 is YNFKEQ. CDR3 length: 13 residues.

Many counts were recorded for this clonotype. V is TRBV9 and J is TRBJ2-3; TRBD2 matches 12 bases. CDR1 and CDR2 (germline): SGDLS, YYNGEE. Unmatched junction bases numbered 5, after V lost 0 bases and J lost 3 bases. This CDR3 region has 17 residues. This CDR3 is CASSVASTSGGTDTQYF. The CDR3, as DNA: TGTGCCAGCAGCGTAGCTTCAACTAGCGGGGGGACAGATACGCAGTATTTT.

This clonotype was found many times. The rearrangement links TRBV29-1 to TRBJ1-4, with D perhaps TRBD1 (5 bases). CDR3 length: 12 residues. Germline assignment: CDR1 SQVTM and CDR2 ANQGSEA. V lost 8 bases, J lost 6 bases, and 13 bases lay in between. This CDR3 is CSFRTPDEKLFF. As DNA, the CDR3 is TGCAGCTTCAGGACACCTGATGAAAAACTGTTTTTT.